Below are 9 T cell receptor beta chains sequenced from a single sample in a study of type 1 regulatory T cells. Findings and limits, study-wide: Type 1 regulatory T cells had a more restricted TCR repertoire than non-type 1 regulatory T cells.

TCRdb itself ran the reads through MiXCR, one entry per CDR3 protein. The repertoire consists of around 64,000 distinct CDR3 sequences, with about 20% occurring once and the leading ten covering less than 10%. The antigens of these receptors remain unknown. The sample was cultured type 1 regulatory T (Tr1) cells, either the whole culture or a sorted fraction (not recorded which). The receptor set was obtained from a human donor in good health.

A note on this clonotype: Just one base apart from a much larger clone, this may be a read error. This rearrangement joins TRBV7-2 to TRBJ1-3; D gene ambiguous. The CDR3 is 13 residues long. Germline values: CDR1 SGHTA, CDR2 FQGNSA. The CDR3 loop reads CVSSLDGRNTIYF. The CDR3 DNA follows: TGTGTCAGCAGCTTAGATGGCCGAAACACCATATATTTT.

This clonotype appeared a few times. In DNA, the CDR3 is TGTGCCAGCAGCTTCTTGGGAGGTGGGGCCAACGTCCTGACTTTC. As protein: CASSFLGGGANVLTF. The rearrangement uses TRBV5-6 and TRBJ2-6, with D possibly matching TRBD2 (6 bases). This CDR3 spans 15 amino acids. The germline gives CDR1 SGHDT, CDR2 YYEEEE. The V gene lost 2 bases and the J gene lost 3 bases, with 9 bases spanning the gap.

The rearrangement joins TRBV5-1 to TRBJ2-1; D remains unclear. Germline CDR1 and CDR2: SGHRS and YFSETQ. This CDR3 contains 14 residues. With 1 base removed from V and 7 bases from J, the gap between germline ends came to 12 bases. The DNA of the CDR3 is TGCGCCAGCAGCTTGTCCTCGATTACGAATGAGCAGTTCTTC. This codes for CASSLSSITNEQFF.

This chain links TRBV29-1 with TRBJ1-1; D gene unclear. The CDR3 is 13 amino acids. Germline CDR1 SQVTM, CDR2 ANQGSEA. V lost 1 base to trimming and J lost 1 base, with 7 bases between them. The CDR3 loop is CSVEVQENTEAFF. CDR3 DNA sequence: TGCAGCGTTGAAGTGCAGGAGAACACTGAAGCTTTCTTT.

This sequence joins TRBV5-4 and TRBJ2-4; the match to TRBD1 covers 7 bases. This CDR3 spans 13 amino acids. With V trimmed by 9 bases and J by 8 bases, 11 bases remained unmatched. Germline V CDR1 and CDR2: SGHNT, YYREEE (reference sequence). CDR3 sequence: CATGETGFDIQYF. The CDR3 nucleotides read TGTGCCACCGGAGAGACAGGGTTTGACATTCAGTACTTC.

This chain connects TRBV5-6 to TRBJ2-1, with 7 bases that match TRBD2. In germline, CDR1 is SGHDT, CDR2 YYEEEE. The CDR3 has 14 residues. V dropped 2 bases and J dropped 3; count of bases not matched to a gene: 2. CDR3 in DNA: TGTGCCAGCAGCTTACGGACTAGCTACAATGAGCAGTTCTTC. Its translation is CASSLRTSYNEQFF. Full variable domain (remainder filled in from reference TRBV5-6 and TRBJ2-1): DAGVTQSPTHLIKTRGQQVTLRCSPKSGHDTVSWYQQALGQGPQFIFQYYEEEERQRGNFPDRFSGHQFPNYSSELNVNALLLGDSALYLCASSLRTSYNEQFFGPGTRLTVL.

The genes are TRBV7-8 and TRBJ2-1; 9 bases are shared with TRBD1. V gave up 4 bases and J gave up 4 bases; unmatched junction bases: 17. Per the germline V gene, CDR1 is SGHVS and CDR2 is FQNEAQ. This CDR3 comprises 19 residues. This chain's CDR3 is CASSSPTVVQGARYNEQFF. CDR3 bases: TGTGCCAGCAGCTCACCGACCGTAGTACAGGGGGCGCGGTACAATGAGCAGTTCTTC.

As regards this clonotype: At one end, the junction sequence differs from germline, possibly due to a read error. CDR3 sequence reads: CASSYSVWNEQFF. The DNA for the CDR3 is TGTGCCAGCAGTTACTCAGTATGGAATGAGCAGTTCTTC. The chain links TRBV10-3 to TRBJ2-1; no reliable D call. The germline V gene has CDR1 ENHRY and CDR2 SYGVKD. The CDR3 is 13 amino acids.

This chain links TRBV18 with TRBJ2-7, with D unclear. The CDR3 length is 13 residues. Germline values: CDR1 KGHSH, CDR2 LQKENI. V was shortened by 3 bases and J by 4 bases, with 10 bases between the two germline ends. As DNA, the CDR3 is TGTGCCAGCTCACCGCAGGCTTCGTACGAGCAGTACTTC. It yields the protein CASSPQASYEQYF. Full variable domain (rest looked up from reference TRBV18 and TRBJ2-7): NAGVMQNPRHLVRRRGQEARLRCSPMKGHSHVYWYRQLPEEGLKFMVYLQKENIIDESGMPKERFSAEFPKEGPSILRIQQVVRGDSAAYFCASSPQASYEQYFGPGTRLTVT.